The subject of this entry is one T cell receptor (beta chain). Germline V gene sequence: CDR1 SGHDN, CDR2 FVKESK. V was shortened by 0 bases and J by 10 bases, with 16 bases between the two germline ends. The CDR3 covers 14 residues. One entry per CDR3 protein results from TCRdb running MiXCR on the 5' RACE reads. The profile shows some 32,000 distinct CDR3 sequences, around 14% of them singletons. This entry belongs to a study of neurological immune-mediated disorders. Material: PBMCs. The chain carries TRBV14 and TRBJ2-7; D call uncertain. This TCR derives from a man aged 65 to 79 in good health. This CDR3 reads CASSQEEGVWDQYF. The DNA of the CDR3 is TGTGCCAGCAGCCAAGAAGAAGGTGTTTGGGATCAGTACTTC.